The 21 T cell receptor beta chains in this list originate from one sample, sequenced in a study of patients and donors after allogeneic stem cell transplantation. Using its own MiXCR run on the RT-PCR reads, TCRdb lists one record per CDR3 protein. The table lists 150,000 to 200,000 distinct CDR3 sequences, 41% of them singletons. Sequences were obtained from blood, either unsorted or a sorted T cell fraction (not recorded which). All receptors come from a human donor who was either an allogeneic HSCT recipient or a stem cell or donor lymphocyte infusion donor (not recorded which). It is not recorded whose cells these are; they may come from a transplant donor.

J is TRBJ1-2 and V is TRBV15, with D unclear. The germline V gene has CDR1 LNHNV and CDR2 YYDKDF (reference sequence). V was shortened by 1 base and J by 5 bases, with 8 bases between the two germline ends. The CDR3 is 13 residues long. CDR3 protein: CATSRGAEYGYTF. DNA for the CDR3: TGTGCCACCAGCAGAGGCGCAGAGTATGGCTACACCTTC.

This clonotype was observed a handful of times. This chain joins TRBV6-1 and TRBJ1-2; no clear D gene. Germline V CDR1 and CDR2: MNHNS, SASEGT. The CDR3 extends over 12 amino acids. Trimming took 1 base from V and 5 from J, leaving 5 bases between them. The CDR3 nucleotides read TGTGCCAGCAGTGAAGAGGGATATGGCTACACCTTC. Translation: CASSEEGYGYTF.

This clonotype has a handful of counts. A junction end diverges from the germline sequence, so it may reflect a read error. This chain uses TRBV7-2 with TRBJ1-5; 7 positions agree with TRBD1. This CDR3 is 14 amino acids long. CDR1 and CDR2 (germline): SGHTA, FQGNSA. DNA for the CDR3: TGTGCCAACAGCGCTAGACAGGGATATCAGCCCCAGCATTTT. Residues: CANSARQGYQPQHF.

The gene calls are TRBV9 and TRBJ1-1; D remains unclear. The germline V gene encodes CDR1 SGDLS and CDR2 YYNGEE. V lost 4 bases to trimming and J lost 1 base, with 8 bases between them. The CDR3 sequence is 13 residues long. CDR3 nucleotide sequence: TGTGCCAGCAGCACAGCAGGGAACACTGAAGCTTTCTTT. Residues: CASSTAGNTEAFF.

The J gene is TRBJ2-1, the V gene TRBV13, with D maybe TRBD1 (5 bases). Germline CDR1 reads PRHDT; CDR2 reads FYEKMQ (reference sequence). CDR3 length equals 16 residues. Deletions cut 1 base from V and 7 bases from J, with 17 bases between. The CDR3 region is CASSLVVPGRKNEQFF. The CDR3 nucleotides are TGTGCCAGCAGCTTAGTGGTGCCAGGGCGGAAGAATGAGCAGTTCTTC.

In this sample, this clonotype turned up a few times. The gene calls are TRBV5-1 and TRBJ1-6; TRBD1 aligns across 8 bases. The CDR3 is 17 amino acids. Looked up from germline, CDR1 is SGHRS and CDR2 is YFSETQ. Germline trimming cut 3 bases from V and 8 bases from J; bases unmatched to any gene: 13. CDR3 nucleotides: TGCGCCAGCAGCTCCCCGGGACAGGTTATCGGGGATTCACCCCTCCACTTT. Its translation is CASSSPGQVIGDSPLHF.

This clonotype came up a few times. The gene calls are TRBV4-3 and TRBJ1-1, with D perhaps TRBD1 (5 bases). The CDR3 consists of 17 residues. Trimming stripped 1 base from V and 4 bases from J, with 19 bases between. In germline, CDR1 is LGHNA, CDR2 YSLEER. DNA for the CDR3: TGCGCCAGCAGCCAAGCCCCACACCCAGGGAGGTCCACTGAAGCTTTCTTT. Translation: CASSQAPHPGRSTEAFF.

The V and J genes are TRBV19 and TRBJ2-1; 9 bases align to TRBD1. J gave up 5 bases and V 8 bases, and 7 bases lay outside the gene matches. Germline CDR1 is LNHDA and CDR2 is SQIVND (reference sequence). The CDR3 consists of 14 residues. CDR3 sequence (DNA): TGTGCCAGTGGACTACAGGGGGCCCACAATGAGCAGTTCTTC. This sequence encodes CASGLQGAHNEQFF.

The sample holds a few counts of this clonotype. The chain's CDR3 is CASSVGQGHYEQYF. In DNA form, the CDR3 reads TGTGCCAGCAGCGTTGGACAGGGACACTACGAGCAGTACTTC. This sequence joins TRBV9 and TRBJ2-7; the match to TRBD1 covers 8 bases. In germline, CDR1 is SGDLS, CDR2 YYNGEE. J gave up 3 bases and V 2 bases, and 4 bases lay outside the gene matches. This CDR3 region has 14 residues.

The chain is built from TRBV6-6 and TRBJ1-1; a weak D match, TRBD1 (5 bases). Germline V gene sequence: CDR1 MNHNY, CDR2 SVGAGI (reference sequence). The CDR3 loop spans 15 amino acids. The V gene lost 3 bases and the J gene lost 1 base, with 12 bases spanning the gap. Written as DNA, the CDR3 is TGTGCCAGCAGTTATATCCAGGGTAGGAACACTGAAGCTTTCTTT. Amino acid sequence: CASSYIQGRNTEAFF.

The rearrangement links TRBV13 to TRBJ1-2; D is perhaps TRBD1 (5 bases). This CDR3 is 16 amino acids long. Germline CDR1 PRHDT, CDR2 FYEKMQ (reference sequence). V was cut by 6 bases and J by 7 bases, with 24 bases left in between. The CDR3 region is CASRKFWGLMSRGYTF. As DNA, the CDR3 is TGTGCCAGCAGAAAGTTTTGGGGGTTGATGTCTCGTGGCTACACCTTC.

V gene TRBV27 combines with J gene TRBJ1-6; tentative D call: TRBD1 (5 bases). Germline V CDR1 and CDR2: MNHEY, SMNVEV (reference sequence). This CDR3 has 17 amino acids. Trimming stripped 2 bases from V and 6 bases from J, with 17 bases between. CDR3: CASSLPLRDGFNSPLHF. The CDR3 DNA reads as TGTGCCAGCAGTTTACCGCTCCGGGACGGGTTTAATTCACCCCTCCACTTT.

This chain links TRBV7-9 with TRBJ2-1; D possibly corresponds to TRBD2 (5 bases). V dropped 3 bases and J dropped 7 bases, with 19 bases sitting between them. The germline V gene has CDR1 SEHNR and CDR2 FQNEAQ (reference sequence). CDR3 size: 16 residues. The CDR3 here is CASSLEGSRPRNEQFF. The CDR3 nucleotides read TGTGCCAGCAGCTTGGAAGGGAGTCGACCCAGGAATGAGCAGTTCTTC. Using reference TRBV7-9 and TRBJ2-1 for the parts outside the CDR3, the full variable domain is DTGVSQNPRHKITKRGQNVTFRCDPISEHNRLYWYRQTLGQGPEFLTYFQNEAQLEKSRLLSDRFSAERPKGSFSTLEIQRTEQGDSAMYLCASSLEGSRPRNEQFFGPGTRLTVL.

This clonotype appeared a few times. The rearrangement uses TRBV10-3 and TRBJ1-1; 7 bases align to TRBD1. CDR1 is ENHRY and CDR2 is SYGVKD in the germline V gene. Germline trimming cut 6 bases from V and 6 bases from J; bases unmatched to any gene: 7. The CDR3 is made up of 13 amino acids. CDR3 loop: CAISVQGSPEAFF. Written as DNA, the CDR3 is TGTGCCATCAGCGTACAGGGGAGCCCTGAAGCTTTCTTT.

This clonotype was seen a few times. CDR3 coding DNA: TGTGCCAGCAGTTTGGGACAGGGGGCGAGAGAGACCCAGTACTTC. Protein product: CASSLGQGARETQYF. The chain uses TRBV12-3 or TRBV12-4 and TRBJ2-5; 12 nucleotides match TRBD1. Trimming cost V 3 bases and J 4 bases; bases outside gene matches: 3. The CDR3 sequence is 15 residues long.

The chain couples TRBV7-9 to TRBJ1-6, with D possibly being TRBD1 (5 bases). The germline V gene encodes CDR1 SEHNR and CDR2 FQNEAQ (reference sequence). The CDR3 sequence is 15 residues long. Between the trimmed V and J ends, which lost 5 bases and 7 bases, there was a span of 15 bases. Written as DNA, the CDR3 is TGTGCCAGCAGCGGACCGGGGACGACAAATTCACCCCTCCACTTT. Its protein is CASSGPGTTNSPLHF. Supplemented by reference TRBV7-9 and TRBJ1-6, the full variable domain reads DTGVSQNPRHKITKRGQNVTFRCDPISEHNRLYWYRQTLGQGPEFLTYFQNEAQLEKSRLLSDRFSAERPKGSFSTLEIQRTEQGDSAMYLCASSGPGTTNSPLHFGNGTRLTVT.

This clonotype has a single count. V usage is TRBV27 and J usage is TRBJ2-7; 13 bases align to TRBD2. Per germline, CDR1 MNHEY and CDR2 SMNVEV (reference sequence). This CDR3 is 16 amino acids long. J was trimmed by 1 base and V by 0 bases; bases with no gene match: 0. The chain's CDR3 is CASSLSTSGRSYEQYF. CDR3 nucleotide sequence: TGTGCCAGCAGTTTATCGACTAGCGGGAGGTCCTACGAGCAGTACTTC.

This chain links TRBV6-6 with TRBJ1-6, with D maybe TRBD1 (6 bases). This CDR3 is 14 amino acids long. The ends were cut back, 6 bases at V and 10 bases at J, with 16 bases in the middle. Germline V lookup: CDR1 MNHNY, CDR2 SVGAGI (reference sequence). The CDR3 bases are TGTGCCAGCAGGCCAGGGGCGGGAAGCTCACCCCTCCACTTT. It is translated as CASRPGAGSSPLHF.

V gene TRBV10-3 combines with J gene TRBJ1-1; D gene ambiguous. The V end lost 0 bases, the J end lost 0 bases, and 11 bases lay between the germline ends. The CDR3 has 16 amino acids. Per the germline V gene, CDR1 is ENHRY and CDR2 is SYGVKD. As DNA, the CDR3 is TGTGCCATCAGTGAGTCGGGAGGGCGGATGAACACTGAAGCTTTCTTT. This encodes CAISESGGRMNTEAFF.

This CDR3 is CSSRRGDEQFF. In nucleotides, the CDR3 is TGCAGCTCCCGGCGGGGAGATGAGCAGTTCTTC. The V and J genes are TRBV29-1 and TRBJ2-1; possible D gene TRBD2, 6 bases. Germline V CDR1 and CDR2: SQVTM, ANQGSEA. The V gene lost 8 bases and the J gene lost 8 bases, with 13 bases spanning the gap. The CDR3 contains 11 residues.

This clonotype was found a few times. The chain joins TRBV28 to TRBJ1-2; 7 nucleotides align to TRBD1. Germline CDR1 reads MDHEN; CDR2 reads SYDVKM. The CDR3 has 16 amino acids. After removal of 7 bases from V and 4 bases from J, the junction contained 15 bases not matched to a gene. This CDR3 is CASISPRQGRFYGYTF. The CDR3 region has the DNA TGTGCCAGCATCTCCCCACGACAGGGAAGGTTCTATGGCTACACCTTC.